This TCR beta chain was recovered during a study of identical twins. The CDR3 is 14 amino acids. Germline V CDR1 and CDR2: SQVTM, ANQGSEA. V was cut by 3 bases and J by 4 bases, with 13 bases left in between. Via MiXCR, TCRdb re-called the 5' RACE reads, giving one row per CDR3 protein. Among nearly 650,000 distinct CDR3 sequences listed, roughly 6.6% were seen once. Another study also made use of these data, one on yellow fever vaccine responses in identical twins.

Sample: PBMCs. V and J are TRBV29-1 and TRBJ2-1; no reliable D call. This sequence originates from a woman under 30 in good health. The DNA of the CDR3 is TGCAGCGTTGAGTTACCGAACCGGTACAATGAGCAGTTCTTC. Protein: CSVELPNRYNEQFF.